A single sample gave rise to the 27 T cell receptor beta chains below, sequenced in a study of blood T cell repertoires in COVID-19. The table came from immunoSEQ multiplex PCR; TCRdb's copy has only in-frame clones and leaves some out. Found here are some 90,000 clones, more than 80% of them singletons; the top ten hold approximately 10%. Sequencing used peripheral blood. The origin of the receptors is an older woman with acute or convalescent COVID-19.

The V call is TRBV7-9, the J call TRBJ1-4; 7 positions match TRBD1. This CDR3 is built from 15 residues. The germline V gene has CDR1 SEHNR and CDR2 FQNEAQ (reference sequence). J was trimmed by 7 bases and V by 2 bases; bases with no gene match: 7. The CDR3 protein is CASSLLAGGSEKLFF. The CDR3 DNA is TGTGCCAGCAGCTTATTGGCAGGGGGGAGTGAAAAACTGTTTTTT.

V gene TRBV6-2 or TRBV6-3 combines with J gene TRBJ2-7, with 8 bases fitting TRBD1. This CDR3 is 14 amino acids long. Germline CDR1 MNHEY, CDR2 SVGEGT. Losses at the gene ends were 5 bases for V and 5 bases for J; bases not matched to a gene: 8. The CDR3 sequence: CASSQRTGRNEQYF. CDR3 bases: TGTGCCAGCAGTCAACGGACAGGGAGGAACGAGCAGTACTTC.

This chain uses TRBV28 with TRBJ2-3, with a weak D call TRBD2 (5 bases). Trimming removed 5 bases from V and 1 base from J, with 22 bases in between. CDR3 length: 18 amino acids. Germline lookup yields CDR1 MDHEN and CDR2 SYDVKM. Here the CDR3 DNA reads TGTGCCAGCAGTCCTCCCCTCGCAGGACTCTCTCGCACAGATACGCAGTATTTT. This gives the protein CASSPPLAGLSRTDTQYF.

The chain couples TRBV7-9 to TRBJ2-1, with D possibly being TRBD1 (5 bases). V dropped 5 bases and J dropped 8 bases, with 16 bases sitting between them. The CDR3 is made up of 14 amino acids. CDR1 is SEHNR and CDR2 is FQNEAQ in the germline V gene (reference sequence). CDR3 region: CASSDGHAMYEQFF. Written as DNA, the CDR3 is TGTGCCAGCAGCGACGGACACGCGATGTATGAGCAGTTCTTC.

The chain combines TRBV3-1 (or the pseudogene TRBV3-2) with TRBJ1-2; maybe TRBD1 (6 bases). The CDR3 runs to 14 residues. From germline, CDR1 is LGHDT and CDR2 YNNKEL (reference sequence). The V end was cut by 7 bases, the J end by 7 bases, with 19 bases between. The CDR3 nucleotides are TGTGCCAGCACCCAGGGGACTCCTACAAGTGGCTACACCTTC. Amino acid sequence: CASTQGTPTSGYTF.

This sequence joins TRBV7-2 and TRBJ2-3; 11 bases map to TRBD2. This CDR3 has 15 residues. Trimming removed 5 bases from V and 4 bases from J; junction bases left unmatched: 5. Germline values: CDR1 SGHTA, CDR2 FQGNSA. Here the CDR3 reads CASSGSGLAADTQYF. The CDR3 bases are TGTGCCAGCAGCGGCTCGGGACTAGCGGCAGATACGCAGTATTTT.

A few counts support this clone. The chain has TRBV19 and TRBJ2-2; no clear D gene. Germline lookup yields CDR1 LNHDA and CDR2 SQIVND (reference sequence). V was trimmed by 2 bases and J by 2 bases, leaving 9 bases between them. This CDR3 is built from 15 residues. For the CDR3, the DNA is TGTGCCAGTAGTATACAGGCGATAAACACCGGGGAGCTGTTTTTT. Its translation is CASSIQAINTGELFF.

The chain is built from TRBV23-1 and TRBJ2-7; 7 nucleotides line up with TRBD1. TRBV23-1 is assigned to the ORF class and has an uncertain function. J gave up 5 bases and V 0 bases, and 7 bases lay outside the gene matches. CDR3 length: 15 residues. CDR3: CASSQSQGQRHEQYF. The CDR3 region has the DNA TGCGCCAGCAGTCAATCCCAGGGACAGCGGCACGAGCAGTACTTC.

This rearrangement joins TRBV5-1 to TRBJ2-6; D is undetermined. CDR1 is SGHRS and CDR2 is YFSETQ in the germline V gene. Trimming removed 1 base at V and 2 bases at J, with 4 bases between. There are 14 residues in the CDR3. The CDR3 is CASSLRAGANVLTF. Here the CDR3 DNA reads TGCGCCAGCAGCTTGAGAGCTGGGGCCAACGTCCTGACTTTC. Complete variable domain (other parts from reference TRBV5-1 and TRBJ2-6): KAGVTQTPRYLIKTRGQQVTLSCSPISGHRSVSWYQQTPGQGLQFLFEYFSETQRNKGNFPGRFSGRQFSNSRSEMNVSTLELGDSALYLCASSLRAGANVLTFGAGSRLTVL.

This chain connects TRBV20-1 to TRBJ2-5; 8 bases are shared with TRBD2. The V and J ends lost 3 bases and 3 bases, in that order; junction bases with no gene match: 15. The CDR3 is 17 residues long. Germline assignment: CDR1 DFQATT and CDR2 SNEGSKA (reference sequence). CDR3 residues: CSASSVGGAMGKETQYF. DNA for the CDR3: TGCAGTGCTAGTTCGGTCGGGGGGGCTATGGGGAAAGAGACCCAGTACTTC.

The V and J genes are TRBV3-1 (or the pseudogene TRBV3-2) and TRBJ1-6; D gene ambiguous. CDR3 length equals 15 residues. Germline values: CDR1 LGHDT, CDR2 YNNKEL (reference sequence). V lost 2 bases, J lost 9 bases, and 14 bases lay in between. CDR3 sequence reads: CASSQRPGEGSPLHF. CDR3 coding DNA: TGTGCCAGCAGCCAACGACCCGGGGAGGGTTCACCCCTCCACTTT.

The V and J genes are TRBV4-1 and TRBJ1-2, with D tentatively TRBD1 (5 bases). This CDR3 spans 14 amino acids. Germline assignment: CDR1 MGHRA and CDR2 YSYEKL. The ends were cut back, 2 bases at V and 4 bases at J, with 11 bases in the middle. The CDR3: CASSQWEGSYGYTF. The CDR3 region has the DNA TGCGCCAGCAGCCAATGGGAGGGGTCCTATGGCTACACCTTC.

V is TRBV3-1 (or the pseudogene TRBV3-2) and J is TRBJ1-3; possibly TRBD1 for D (5 bases). The germline V gene has CDR1 LGHDT and CDR2 YNNKEL (reference sequence). The V gene lost 4 bases and the J gene lost 8 bases, with 6 bases spanning the gap. This CDR3 has 11 amino acids. CDR3 coding DNA: TGTGCCAGCAGCCTAGGGGACACCATATATTTT. This translates into CASSLGDTIYF.

Points on this clone: This sample includes further DNA sequences coding for the same CDR3. J is TRBJ1-2 and V is TRBV5-1; 12 positions agree with TRBD1. Losses at the gene ends were 0 bases for V and 8 bases for J; bases not matched to a gene: 2. The germline V gene encodes CDR1 SGHRS and CDR2 YFSETQ. This CDR3 spans 14 amino acids. CDR3 in DNA: TGCGCCAGCAGCTTGGCCGGGACAGGGGGCGGCTACACCTTC. This translates into CASSLAGTGGGYTF.

The chain joins TRBV19 to TRBJ2-2; D perhaps matches TRBD2 (5 bases). There are 15 residues in the CDR3. The V end lost 1 base, the J end lost 2 bases, and 8 bases lay between the germline ends. Germline V gene sequence: CDR1 LNHDA, CDR2 SQIVND (reference sequence). The CDR3 loop is CASSIVGRNTGELFF. DNA of the CDR3: TGTGCCAGTAGTATAGTGGGGAGAAACACCGGGGAGCTGTTTTTT.

The count of this clone is one. The chain recombines TRBV4-2 with TRBJ2-1; a possible D gene is TRBD2 (5 bases). The germline V gene encodes CDR1 LGHNA and CDR2 YNFKEQ. This CDR3 comprises 16 residues. V shed 4 bases and J shed 5 bases, with 18 bases lying between them. The CDR3 reads CASSLLRGVGDNEQFF. DNA of the CDR3: TGTGCCAGCAGCCTCCTCCGGGGAGTTGGAGACAATGAGCAGTTCTTC.

The chain combines TRBV7-6 with TRBJ2-3; TRBD1 might be the D (6 bases). This CDR3 is 15 amino acids long. In germline, CDR1 is SGHVS, CDR2 FNYEAQ. Trimming took 3 bases from V and 3 from J, leaving 13 bases between them. For the CDR3, the DNA is TGTGCCAGCAGCTTGGGGGCAGGGGCGACAGATACGCAGTATTTT. It encodes CASSLGAGATDTQYF.

V gene TRBV6-6 combines with J gene TRBJ2-7; 7 nucleotides agree with TRBD1. Unmatched junction bases numbered 3, after V lost 0 bases and J lost 7 bases. The length of the CDR3 is 13 residues. CDR1 is MNHNY and CDR2 is SVGAGI in the germline V gene (reference sequence). This CDR3 is CASSYSTGVEQYF. The DNA of the CDR3 is TGTGCCAGCAGTTACTCAACAGGGGTAGAGCAGTACTTC.

V usage is TRBV1 and J usage is TRBJ2-7; the table assigns TRBD2, which was not confirmed against the DNA. TRBV1 is described as a pseudogene. The CDR3 runs to 17 residues. For the CDR3, the DNA is TGCACCAGCAGCCCCCCCGTGCCTAGCGATCCAGCCTACGAGCAGTACTTC. It yields the protein CTSSPPVPSDPAYEQYF.

This clone was counted a few times. V usage is TRBV28 and J usage is TRBJ2-7; 7 nucleotides align to TRBD1. Germline V gene sequence: CDR1 MDHEN, CDR2 SYDVKM. The CDR3 covers 17 residues. The ends lost 6 bases at V and 3 bases at J; junction bases unmatched: 17. The DNA for the CDR3 is TGTGCCAGCAGCCCGAGATATTACCGGACAGGCTTCTACGAGCAGTACTTC. Amino acids: CASSPRYYRTGFYEQYF. Based on the CDR3 plus reference TRBV28 and TRBJ2-7, the full variable domain is DVKVTQSSRYLVKRTGEKVFLECVQDMDHENMFWYRQDPGLGLRLIYFSYDVKMKEKGDIPEGYSVSREKKERFSLILESASTNQTSMYLCASSPRYYRTGFYEQYFGPGTRLTVT.

V usage is TRBV6-6 and J usage is TRBJ1-6, with D possibly matching TRBD1 (5 bases). Germline CDR1 and CDR2: MNHNY and SVGAGI (reference sequence). This CDR3 comprises 14 residues. V dropped 6 bases and J dropped 4 bases, with 10 bases sitting between them. DNA for the CDR3: TGTGCCAGCAGAGTGACAGAGTATAATTCACCCCTCCACTTT. Protein: CASRVTEYNSPLHF.

This clone was picked up a small number of times. The chain combines TRBV3-1 (or the pseudogene TRBV3-2) with TRBJ2-1, with a possible D match to TRBD1 (6 bases). CDR1 and CDR2 (germline): LGHDT, YNNKEL (reference sequence). This CDR3 is 12 amino acids long. V lost 4 bases and J lost 7, with 8 bases in between. Here the CDR3 reads CASSRGGNEQFF. CDR3 coding DNA: TGTGCCAGCAGCCGAGGGGGTAATGAGCAGTTCTTC.

CDR3 region: CASRDRDTNYGYTF. Written as DNA, the CDR3 is TGTGCCAGCAGGGACCGGGACACGAACTATGGCTACACCTTC. The chain combines TRBV6-6 with TRBJ1-2; tentatively, D is TRBD1 (6 bases). The germline gives CDR1 MNHNY, CDR2 SVGAGI (reference sequence). Trimming took 6 bases from V and 2 from J, leaving 13 bases between them. This CDR3 contains 14 residues.

This clone was recorded only once. The CDR3, as DNA: TGTGCCAGCAGCCGCTGGGAGGGGACTGAAGCTTTCTTT. This translates into CASSRWEGTEAFF. The genes are TRBV12-3 or TRBV12-4 and TRBJ1-1; a possible D gene is TRBD1 (5 bases). The CDR3 spans 13 residues. With 6 bases removed from V and 5 bases from J, the gap between germline ends came to 13 bases.

The V and J genes are TRBV27 and TRBJ1-1; weak D call: TRBD1 (5 bases). V gave up 1 base and J gave up 5 bases, with 11 bases separating them. Germline CDR1 and CDR2: MNHEY and SMNVEV (reference sequence). The CDR3 runs to 14 residues. The CDR3 DNA is TGTGCCAGCAGTTTATGGGGCCAGGGTACTGAAGCTTTCTTT. This encodes CASSLWGQGTEAFF.

V and J are TRBV27 and TRBJ1-2, with 8 nucleotides matching TRBD1. Germline V CDR1 and CDR2: MNHEY, SMNVEV (reference sequence). The CDR3 spans 13 residues. V gave up 5 bases and J gave up 8 bases; unmatched junction bases: 7. CDR3 nucleotides: TGTGCCAGCAGTATCGGACAGGGTGGGGGCTACACCTTC. It translates to CASSIGQGGGYTF.

This chain links TRBV10-1 with TRBJ1-1, with 12 bases identical to TRBD1. The V segment lost 6 bases and the J segment 0 bases; nucleotides outside the gene matches: 2. The CDR3 spans 15 residues. The germline CDR1 and CDR2 sequences are WNHNN and SYGVQD (reference sequence). The CDR3 region has the DNA TGCGCCAGCAGGGGGGACAGGGGGCTGAACACTGAAGCTTTCTTT. Its translation is CASRGDRGLNTEAFF.